The 32 T cell receptor beta chains below come from one sample, sequenced in a study of T cell responses to AZD1222 COVID-19 vaccine. Libraries were prepared by immunoSEQ multiplex PCR; TCRdb keeps only in-frame clonotypes and omits some of them. The repertoire has 200,000 or so clones, approximately 94% of them found once; the top ten carry roughly 9.2%. Material: peripheral blood, obtained on day 0 of AZD1222 vaccination. Every receptor here comes from an adult in good health.

The V gene is TRBV7-9, the J gene TRBJ2-1; 12 bases agree with TRBD2. Germline V gives CDR1 SEHNR, CDR2 FQNEAQ (reference sequence). The CDR3 length is 17 residues. V lost 5 bases to trimming and J lost 4 bases; unmatched junction nucleotides: 9. CDR3 protein: CASSLTSGRTYYNEQFF. CDR3 coding DNA: TGTGCCAGCAGCCTAACTAGCGGGAGGACCTATTACAATGAGCAGTTCTTC.

A single count supports this clone. The chain links TRBV29-1 to TRBJ2-7; no definite D call. This CDR3 is 12 amino acids long. Germline-derived CDR1 and CDR2 are SQVTM and ANQGSEA. Trimming removed 3 bases at V and 0 bases at J, with 6 bases between. CDR3 DNA sequence: TGCAGCGTTGAGGGTCCCTCCTACGAGCAGTACTTC. Amino acid sequence: CSVEGPSYEQYF.

This clone was recorded only once. The chain combines TRBV10-3 with TRBJ1-2; D gene uncertain. Trimming stripped 11 bases from V and 4 bases from J, with 20 bases between. The CDR3 loop spans 14 amino acids. Per the germline V gene, CDR1 is ENHRY and CDR2 is SYGVKD. The CDR3 sequence: CALNSGSQGYGYTF. The DNA of the CDR3 is TGTGCCCTCAATAGCGGGTCCCAAGGCTATGGCTACACCTTC.

V usage is TRBV10-3 and J usage is TRBJ1-1; a possible D gene is TRBD1 (5 bases). The V end lost 7 bases, the J end lost 1 base, and 13 bases lay between the germline ends. Germline V CDR1 and CDR2: ENHRY, SYGVKD. This CDR3 comprises 14 residues. The CDR3 reads CAIIPGLRNTEAFF. The CDR3 DNA sequence: TGTGCCATCATCCCGGGACTCCGGAACACTGAAGCTTTCTTT.

The chain combines TRBV24-1 with TRBJ2-3, with D maybe TRBD1 (6 bases). Trimming removed 1 base from V and 4 bases from J, with 11 bases in between. CDR1 is KGHDR and CDR2 is SFDVKD in the germline V gene. The CDR3 is made up of 15 amino acids. The CDR3 sequence: CATSDLGGAADTQYF. CDR3 DNA: TGTGCCACCAGTGATTTAGGGGGAGCAGCAGATACGCAGTATTTT.

The gene calls are TRBV24-1 and TRBJ1-4, with a tentative D call TRBD1 (6 bases). Germline V CDR1 and CDR2: KGHDR, SFDVKD. Trimming left V 3 bases short and J 6 bases short, with 16 bases between. This CDR3 contains 16 residues. This chain's CDR3 is CATSDPKTGAYEKLFF. The CDR3 DNA follows: TGTGCCACCAGTGATCCCAAAACGGGGGCTTATGAAAAACTGTTTTTT.

CDR3 residues: CASSISETYSNQPQHF. The CDR3, as DNA: TGTGCCAGTAGTATATCGGAAACATATAGCAATCAGCCCCAGCATTTT. The J gene is TRBJ1-5, the V gene TRBV19; D call uncertain. The CDR3 spans 16 residues. Germline assignment: CDR1 LNHDA and CDR2 SQIVND (reference sequence). Trimming shortened V by 2 bases and J by 0 bases, and 11 bases separated the two germline ends.

The CDR3 loop reads CASTTRWGKETQYF. The DNA for the CDR3 is TGTGCCAGCACCACTCGCTGGGGGAAAGAGACCCAGTACTTC. The rearrangement links TRBV11-1 to TRBJ2-5; perhaps D is TRBD1 or TRBD2 (5 bases each). This CDR3 is 14 amino acids long. Germline CDR1 reads SGHAT; CDR2 reads FQDESV (reference sequence). Trimming stripped 7 bases from V and 3 bases from J, with 15 bases between.

V and J are TRBV25-1 and TRBJ2-5; 7 nucleotides align to TRBD2. Unmatched junction bases numbered 8, after V lost 3 bases and J lost 1 base. Germline CDR1 MGHDK, CDR2 SYGVNS. The CDR3 is 16 residues long. In DNA form, the CDR3 reads TGTGCCAGCAGTGAGGGGGGGATTTTGTCCCAAGAGACCCAGTACTTC. Translating gives CASSEGGILSQETQYF.

This clone was found once. The chain combines TRBV28 with TRBJ2-2; D is ambiguous. CDR3 length: 14 residues. V was cut by 8 bases and J by 5 bases, with 15 bases left in between. From germline, CDR1 is MDHEN and CDR2 SYDVKM. DNA of the CDR3: TGTGCCAGCGCCCTTAACTTGGGGACCGGGGAGCTGTTTTTT. Translated: CASALNLGTGELFF.

The genes are TRBV5-5 and TRBJ1-3, with D uncertain. V lost 0 bases, J lost 8 bases, and 9 bases lay in between. This CDR3 spans 13 amino acids. Germline V gene data show CDR1 as SGHKS and CDR2 as YYEKEE (reference sequence). The CDR3 sequence is CASSLAVSYTIYF. In nucleotides, the CDR3 is TGTGCCAGCAGCTTGGCCGTTAGCTACACCATATATTTT.

The rearrangement uses TRBV7-9 and TRBJ1-1, with D perhaps TRBD1 (6 bases). The CDR3 loop spans 13 amino acids. CDR1 and CDR2 from the germline V gene are SEHNR and FQNEAQ (reference sequence). V lost 6 bases and J 2 bases, leaving 10 bases between the germline ends. The CDR3 loop reads CASRPGGNTEAFF. The CDR3 bases are TGTGCCAGCAGGCCCGGGGGCAACACTGAAGCTTTCTTT.

The chain joins TRBV27 to TRBJ1-4; D is unresolved. V lost 2 bases to trimming and J lost 0 bases, with 4 bases between them. This CDR3 contains 14 residues. Germline CDR1 and CDR2: MNHEY and SMNVEV (reference sequence). CDR3 nucleotide sequence: TGTGCCAGCAGTTTAACCGCAACTAATGAAAAACTGTTTTTT. Translating gives CASSLTATNEKLFF.

This clone was counted a single time. This chain connects TRBV7-3 to TRBJ2-7, with TRBD2 matching 7 bases. From germline, CDR1 is SGHTA and CDR2 FQGTGA. The trim removed 5 bases at V and 3 bases at J, leaving 7 bases unmatched. The CDR3 runs to 14 residues. CDR3 amino acids: CASSGWEGFYEQYF. In nucleotides, the CDR3 is TGTGCCAGCAGCGGGTGGGAGGGGTTCTACGAGCAGTACTTC.

The chain combines TRBV5-1 with TRBJ1-1; no clear D. V was trimmed by 4 bases and J by 5 bases, leaving 15 bases between them. The CDR3 length is 14 residues. Germline CDR1 is SGHRS and CDR2 is YFSETQ. The CDR3 sequence is CASSPAVRGTEAFF. The CDR3 region has the DNA TGCGCCAGCAGCCCGGCGGTGAGAGGAACTGAAGCTTTCTTT.

This clone was observed a few times. The chain uses TRBV7-9 and TRBJ1-2; D is possibly TRBD1 (6 bases). The CDR3 extends over 14 amino acids. The germline V gene encodes CDR1 SEHNR and CDR2 FQNEAQ (reference sequence). Trimming removed 1 base at V and 5 bases at J, with 11 bases between. As DNA, the CDR3 is TGTGCCAGCAGCTTAGGAAGACAGGATTATGGCTACACCTTC. Translated: CASSLGRQDYGYTF.

The V call is TRBV11-3, the J call TRBJ2-7; D remains unclear. This CDR3 has 13 amino acids. Germline V gene lookup returns CDR1 SGHNT and CDR2 YENEEA. V gave up 5 bases and J gave up 5 bases, with 13 bases separating them. The CDR3, as DNA: TGTGCCAGCAGCCCACGTGGGTATGACGAGCAGTACTTC. Its translation is CASSPRGYDEQYF.

This clone was counted only a few times. The chain joins TRBV2 to TRBJ2-6; D call uncertain. Trimming left V 3 bases short and J 0 bases short, with 6 bases between. There are 15 residues in the CDR3. Germline values: CDR1 SNHLY, CDR2 FYNNEI. The CDR3 is CASSDWASGANVLTF. CDR3 nucleotide sequence: TGTGCCAGCAGTGATTGGGCCTCTGGGGCCAACGTCCTGACTTTC. Combining the CDR3 with reference TRBV2 and TRBJ2-6 gives the whole variable domain EPEVTQTPSHQVTQMGQEVILRCVPISNHLYFYWYRQILGQKVEFLVSFYNNEISEKSEIFDDQFSVERPDGSNFTLKIRSTKLEDSAMYFCASSDWASGANVLTFGAGSRLTVL.

V gene TRBV3-1 (or the pseudogene TRBV3-2) combines with J gene TRBJ1-1, with a possible D match to TRBD1 (5 bases). V lost 1 base, J lost 10 bases, and 19 bases lay in between. Germline V gene sequence: CDR1 LGHDT, CDR2 YNNKEL (reference sequence). The CDR3 is 15 residues long. CDR3 loop: CASSQGGRMRFGAFF. The CDR3 coding sequence is TGTGCCAGCAGCCAAGGGGGACGGATGCGTTTTGGAGCTTTCTTT.

The rearrangement uses TRBV5-4 and TRBJ2-1; 8 bases agree with TRBD1. Trimming cost V 0 bases and J 9 bases; bases outside gene matches: 2. Germline assignment: CDR1 SGHNT and CDR2 YYREEE (reference sequence). The CDR3 totals 13 residues. This chain's CDR3 is CASSLGQGFEQFF. In DNA form, the CDR3 reads TGTGCCAGCAGCTTGGGACAGGGGTTTGAGCAGTTCTTC.

V gene TRBV18 combines with J gene TRBJ2-6; 11 bases are shared with TRBD1. This CDR3 is 18 amino acids long. Trimming took 4 bases from V and 0 from J; bases not matched to a gene: 5. The germline gives CDR1 KGHSH, CDR2 LQKENI. The CDR3 DNA is TGTGCCAGCTCACTAGGACAGGGGGCCCTCTCTGGGGCCAACGTCCTGACTTTC. This sequence encodes CASSLGQGALSGANVLTF.

This clone was recorded only once. The junction differs from germline at one of its ends, possibly a read error. The V call is TRBV27, the J call TRBJ1-1, with D unresolved. CDR1 is MNHEY, CDR2 SMNVEV, per germline (reference sequence). CDR3 size: 12 residues. For the CDR3, the DNA is TGTGCCAGCGGCTTTAGGAACGCTGAAGCTTTCTTT. Amino acid sequence: CASGFRNAEAFF.

V usage is TRBV5-4 and J usage is TRBJ2-7, with D unclear. Germline V gene data show CDR1 as SGHNT and CDR2 as YYREEE (reference sequence). The CDR3 loop spans 14 amino acids. The V end was cut by 4 bases, the J end by 6 bases, with 17 bases between. CDR3 DNA sequence: TGTGCCAGCAGCCCGGCCCCGGGTAGCACCGAGCAGTACTTC. Amino acid sequence: CASSPAPGSTEQYF.

This sequence joins TRBV9 and TRBJ2-6, with D tentatively TRBD1 (5 bases). Trimming left V 4 bases short and J 4 bases short, with 12 bases between. Germline-derived CDR1 and CDR2 are SGDLS and YYNGEE. The CDR3 loop spans 15 amino acids. The CDR3 region has the DNA TGTGCCAGCAGCAGGGGCACCCTAGGGGCCAACGTCCTGACTTTC. Its protein is CASSRGTLGANVLTF.

Only one count was recorded for this clone. The chain couples TRBV2 to TRBJ2-7; 9 bases are shared with TRBD2. This CDR3 region has 15 residues. The V gene end was trimmed by 4 bases and the J gene end by 3 bases; junction bases not matched to a gene: 7. In germline, CDR1 is SNHLY, CDR2 FYNNEI. CDR3 residues: CASSATSGTYYEQYF. In nucleotides, the CDR3 is TGTGCCAGCAGTGCGACTAGCGGAACTTACTACGAGCAGTACTTC.

The chain carries TRBV29-1 and TRBJ1-4, with unresolved D. V gave up 2 bases and J gave up 6 bases, with 16 bases separating them. The CDR3 consists of 15 residues. The germline CDR1 and CDR2 sequences are SQVTM and ANQGSEA. CDR3 DNA: TGCAGCGTTGAACGGCAAATAGGGCGTGATGAAAAACTGTTTTTT. Protein product: CSVERQIGRDEKLFF.

V is TRBV7-6 and J is TRBJ1-1; the D gene is possibly TRBD1 (5 bases). CDR3 length: 14 amino acids. V shed 6 bases and J shed 4 bases, with 15 bases lying between them. Germline CDR1 is SGHVS and CDR2 is FNYEAQ. CDR3 region: CASSHSPGVTEAFF. In DNA form, the CDR3 reads TGTGCCAGCAGTCATTCTCCGGGGGTCACTGAAGCTTTCTTT. The full variable domain, with the rest looked up from reference TRBV7-6 and TRBJ1-1, is GAGVSQSPRYKVTKRGQDVALRCDPISGHVSLYWYRQALGQGPEFLTYFNYEAQQDKSGLPNDRFSAERPEGSISTLTIQRTEQRDSAMYRCASSHSPGVTEAFFGQGTRLTVV.

This clone was seen a single time. CDR3 sequence (DNA): TGTGCCAGTAGTATTGGGGGGGCAGGGGATCAGCCCCAGCATTTT. Translating it yields CASSIGGAGDQPQHF. The chain links TRBV19 to TRBJ1-5; the D gene is possibly TRBD1 (6 bases). The ends were cut back, 3 bases at V and 5 bases at J, with 14 bases in the middle. There are 15 residues in the CDR3. Germline assignment: CDR1 LNHDA and CDR2 SQIVND (reference sequence).

Turning to this clone: In the same sample, other DNA sequences code for this CDR3. The rearrangement joins TRBV9 to TRBJ2-7; the D is unclear. CDR1 is SGDLS, CDR2 YYNGEE, per germline. Trimming shortened V by 0 bases and J by 1 base, and 8 bases separated the two germline ends. The CDR3 contains 14 residues. This chain's CDR3 is CASSVGGPSYEQYF. Written as DNA, the CDR3 is TGTGCCAGCAGCGTAGGTGGCCCATCCTACGAGCAGTACTTC. The full variable domain, with the rest looked up from reference TRBV9 and TRBJ2-7, is DSGVTQTPKHLITATGQRVTLRCSPRSGDLSVYWYQQSLDQGLQFLIQYYNGEERAKGNILERFSAQQFPDLHSELNLSSLELGDSALYFCASSVGGPSYEQYFGPGTRLTVT.

The chain has TRBV7-9 and TRBJ2-7; 9 bases map to TRBD1. After removal of 5 bases from V and 2 bases from J, the junction contained 7 bases not matched to a gene. The CDR3 covers 15 residues. Germline-derived CDR1 and CDR2 are SEHNR and FQNEAQ (reference sequence). CDR3 protein: CASSPTGTGTYEQYF. The CDR3 nucleotides are TGTGCCAGCAGCCCTACCGGGACAGGGACCTACGAGCAGTACTTC.

This clone was counted only a few times. This chain uses TRBV11-2 with TRBJ1-1, with D unclear. Per the germline V gene, CDR1 is SGHAT and CDR2 is FQNNGV. This CDR3 has 10 amino acids. Trimming removed 1 base at V and 8 bases at J, with 2 bases between. The CDR3 DNA reads TGTGCCAGCAGCTTAGGGGAAGCTTTCTTT. Translating gives CASSLGEAFF.

This sequence joins TRBV10-3 and TRBJ1-5; D might be TRBD1 (5 bases). V lost 0 bases to trimming and J lost 3 bases, with 6 bases between them. Germline CDR1 is ENHRY and CDR2 is SYGVKD. This CDR3 spans 14 amino acids. The CDR3 loop reads CAISESGDNQPQHF. The CDR3 nucleotides read TGTGCCATCAGTGAGTCAGGGGACAATCAGCCCCAGCATTTT.